This T cell receptor beta chain comes out of a study of blood T cell repertoires in COVID-19. Participant-given clinical history determined each cohort assignment. Germline loops: CDR1 LNHNV, CDR2 YYDKDF (reference sequence). The germline V and J ends were trimmed by 5 bases and 5 bases, with 19 bases remaining between them. The CDR3 is made up of 16 amino acids. Original data processing: Quantification of nucleated cells was approximated via reference gene primer amplification. Sequencing used immunoSEQ multiplex PCR; TCRdb keeps in-frame clones, though not all of them. The D gene and trimming were derived from the DNA, and the V and J assignments and clone size from that table. Seen here are 250,000 to 300,000 clones, 85% to 90% observed once, and the top ten hold 15% to 19%.

V and J are TRBV15 and TRBJ1-5, with a weak D call TRBD1 (5 bases). The TCR sequence derives from a man aged 18 to 30 who had recovered from COVID-19. Sequencing was performed on PBMCs or T cells enriched from blood (not recorded which). This chain's CDR3 is CATSRSGGREDQPQHF. The CDR3 DNA sequence: TGTGCCACCAGCCGTTCGGGGGGAAGGGAAGATCAGCCCCAGCATTTT.